This T cell receptor beta chain was retrieved from a study of blood T cell repertoires in COVID-19. For the study at large: COVID-19 samples collected from the United States, Italy and Spain covered acute and convalescent phases. PBMCs, B-cell-depleted T cells, or T cells provided the cDNA or gDNA that made up the material.

J lost 0 bases, V lost 4 bases, and 16 bases had no gene match. The CDR3 is 19 residues long. CDR1 and CDR2 from the germline V gene are SNHLY and FYNNEI. This clone was seen a single time. Original handling: By means of reference gene primer amplification, nucleated cell counts were estimated. Generated by immunoSEQ multiplex PCR, the TCRdb table keeps only in-frame clones and is missing some. V and J calls and clone size come straight from that table; D and trimming were deduced from the DNA. The sample includes 100,000 to 110,000 clones, about 90% seen only once; the top ten take approximately 7%. The sequence was collected from a man aged 25-40 years in a cohort sampled during active COVID-19. The chain employs TRBV2 and TRBJ2-3; 7 nucleotides align to TRBD1. Source material: peripheral blood. CDR3 bases: TGTGCCAGCAGTGGGGACGGGACAGCTTACACCATTAGCACAGATACGCAGTATTTT. Encoded protein: CASSGDGTAYTISTDTQYF.